This passage covers 15 T cell receptor beta chains from one sample sequenced in a study of shared clonotypes between healthy human individuals. Only in-frame clones appear in the TCRdb table, and some are missing; sequencing was by immunoSEQ multiplex PCR. Among 2 million to 2.5 million clones listed, under 97% were seen once. The sample taken for sequencing was naive CD4+ T cells sorted from blood. The subset denotes: CD45RA+ positively selected. The receptors here all came from a man aged 18 to 29 in good health.

The chain combines TRBV28 with TRBJ2-1; TRBD1 matches at 8 bases. The CDR3 has 15 residues. J lost 6 bases, V lost 5 bases, and 9 bases had no gene match. Per the germline V gene, CDR1 is MDHEN and CDR2 is SYDVKM. CDR3 nucleotides: TGTGCCAGCAGTACTCCGGGACAGGTCTCCAATGAGCAGTTCTTC. It yields the protein CASSTPGQVSNEQFF.

In this sample, this clone turned up once. Other DNA sequences from this sample encode an identical CDR3 as well. V and J are TRBV10-3 and TRBJ1-5; D gene unclear. Trimming removed 0 bases from V and 4 bases from J, with 4 bases in between. Germline loops: CDR1 ENHRY, CDR2 SYGVKD. The CDR3 runs 13 residues. CDR3 loop: CAISESENQPQHF. The DNA for the CDR3 is TGTGCCATCAGTGAGTCAGAGAATCAGCCCCAGCATTTT.

V is TRBV14 and J is TRBJ2-3, with TRBD2 as a possible D gene (6 bases). Trimming removed 2 bases at V and 6 bases at J, with 15 bases between. Germline CDR1 SGHDN, CDR2 FVKESK. This CDR3 is built from 15 residues. The DNA of the CDR3 is TGTGCCAGCAGCCAATTAAGCGGGCGTGGCGATACGCAGTATTTT. Its translation: CASSQLSGRGDTQYF.

Points on this clone: Other DNA sequences in the same sample also yield this CDR3. The chain uses TRBV18 and TRBJ1-3; 8 positions agree with TRBD1. This CDR3 contains 16 residues. Germline-derived CDR1 and CDR2 are KGHSH and LQKENI. V trimming: 3 bases; J trimming: 0 bases; junction bases outside the gene matches: 4. Here the CDR3 reads CASSPRQGSSGNTIYF. The CDR3 coding sequence is TGTGCCAGCTCACCCCGACAGGGGAGCTCTGGAAACACCATATATTTT. The whole variable domain, filled in from reference TRBV18 and TRBJ1-3, reads NAGVMQNPRHLVRRRGQEARLRCSPMKGHSHVYWYRQLPEEGLKFMVYLQKENIIDESGMPKERFSAEFPKEGPSILRIQQVVRGDSAAYFCASSPRQGSSGNTIYFGEGSWLTVV.

V and J are TRBV5-1 and TRBJ2-2; TRBD2 is a possible D gene (6 bases). V lost 1 base to trimming and J lost 7 bases, with 14 bases between them. This CDR3 spans 15 amino acids. Germline assignment: CDR1 SGHRS and CDR2 YFSETQ. The CDR3 nucleotides read TGCGCCAGCAGCTTGTCCGCGGGACCCAACGGGGAGCTGTTTTTT. Translating gives CASSLSAGPNGELFF.

This chain links TRBV5-1 with TRBJ2-7; 10 nucleotides match TRBD1. CDR1 is SGHRS and CDR2 is YFSETQ in the germline V gene. The CDR3 is 14 amino acids. J was trimmed by 6 bases and V by 0 bases; bases with no gene match: 3. Here the CDR3 DNA reads TGCGCCAGCAGCTTGGCCGACAGGGGGCTCGAGCAGTACTTC. Its translation: CASSLADRGLEQYF.

As concerns this clone: This specimen includes other DNA sequences encoding the same CDR3. This rearrangement joins TRBV5-4 to TRBJ2-2, with D perhaps assigned TRBD1 or TRBD2 (5 bases each). Germline lookup yields CDR1 SGHNT and CDR2 YYREEE (reference sequence). Trimming took off 0 bases at V and 1 base at J, with 7 bases between the two ends. This CDR3 is built from 15 residues. The CDR3 nucleotides are TGTGCCAGCAGCTTGGGAGGGGAGAACACCGGGGAGCTGTTTTTT. Its translation is CASSLGGENTGELFF.

J is TRBJ2-7 and V is TRBV5-4; D tentatively reads TRBD1 or TRBD2 (5 bases each). The V end was cut by 4 bases, the J end by 0 bases, with 17 bases between. Germline assignment: CDR1 SGHNT and CDR2 YYREEE (reference sequence). The CDR3 runs to 16 residues. CDR3 residues: CASSLAAQGTSYEQYF. Here the CDR3 DNA reads TGTGCCAGCAGCCTAGCCGCGCAGGGCACCTCCTACGAGCAGTACTTC.

The chain is built from TRBV28 and TRBJ2-7; 7 bases align to TRBD1. The CDR3 is made up of 16 amino acids. Per germline, CDR1 MDHEN and CDR2 SYDVKM. Germline trimming cut 6 bases from V and 4 bases from J; bases unmatched to any gene: 15. The CDR3 sequence: CASSSPGTALRYEQYF. CDR3 coding DNA: TGTGCCAGCAGCTCTCCCGGGACAGCCCTTCGGTACGAGCAGTACTTC.

This clone was recorded once. The chain employs TRBV12-5 and TRBJ1-6; 8 positions match TRBD1. The V and J ends lost 3 bases and 7 bases, in that order; junction bases with no gene match: 8. Germline CDR1 LGHNT, CDR2 FRNRAP. The CDR3 is 16 amino acids. CDR3 sequence: CASGFSRGQENSPLHF. In nucleotides, the CDR3 is TGTGCTAGTGGTTTTTCTAGGGGACAGGAAAATTCACCCCTCCACTTT.

The chain carries TRBV9 and TRBJ1-3, with a tentative D call TRBD1 (5 bases). The V and J ends lost 3 bases and 3 bases respectively, with 16 bases between them. The CDR3 runs 16 residues. Germline V gene data show CDR1 as SGDLS and CDR2 as YYNGEE. The CDR3 nucleotides are TGTGCCAGCAGCGGTTCCAGGGAAAGTGTTGGAAACACCATATATTTT. Its translation is CASSGSRESVGNTIYF.

The chain carries TRBV6-1 and TRBJ2-5; 13 bases agree with TRBD2. The germline V gene has CDR1 MNHNS and CDR2 SASEGT. The CDR3 extends over 13 amino acids. The J segment lost 10 bases and the V segment lost 2 bases, leaving 1 base of the junction unmatched. The CDR3 bases are TGTGCCAGCAGTGAACGACTAGCGGGAGGCCAGTACTTC. As protein: CASSERLAGGQYF.

The rearrangement links TRBV7-9 to TRBJ1-2; the D is unclear. The CDR3 covers 13 residues. The V gene lost 5 bases and the J gene lost 6 bases, with 13 bases spanning the gap. Germline V gene data show CDR1 as SEHNR and CDR2 as FQNEAQ (reference sequence). CDR3 sequence reads: CASSPTNGNGYTF. DNA for the CDR3: TGTGCCAGCAGCCCCACCAACGGGAATGGCTACACCTTC.

This sequence joins TRBV7-2 and TRBJ2-3, with 7 positions matching TRBD2. Looked up from germline, CDR1 is SGHTA and CDR2 is FQGNSA. Trimming at V came to 1 base and at J to 0 bases, leaving 4 bases not matched to a gene. The CDR3 loop spans 16 amino acids. CDR3 in amino acids: CASSLVPGGSTDTQYF. DNA of the CDR3: TGTGCCAGCAGCTTAGTTCCGGGAGGCAGCACAGATACGCAGTATTTT. The whole variable domain, filled in from reference TRBV7-2 and TRBJ2-3, reads GAGVSQSPSNKVTEKGKDVELRCDPISGHTALYWYRQSLGQGLEFLIYFQGNSAPDKSGLPSDRFSAERTGGSVSTLTIQRTQQEDSAVYLCASSLVPGGSTDTQYFGPGTRLTVL.

This clone was detected a few times. Additional DNA sequences in this sample encode the identical CDR3. The chain uses TRBV27 and TRBJ1-1, with D possibly matching TRBD1 (5 bases). The V gene's germline CDR1 is MNHEY and CDR2 SMNVEV (reference sequence). Trimming took 5 bases from V and 1 from J, leaving 5 bases between them. The CDR3 is 12 residues long. Here the CDR3 DNA reads TGTGCCAGCAGTCAGGGGAACACTGAAGCTTTCTTT. Its translation: CASSQGNTEAFF.